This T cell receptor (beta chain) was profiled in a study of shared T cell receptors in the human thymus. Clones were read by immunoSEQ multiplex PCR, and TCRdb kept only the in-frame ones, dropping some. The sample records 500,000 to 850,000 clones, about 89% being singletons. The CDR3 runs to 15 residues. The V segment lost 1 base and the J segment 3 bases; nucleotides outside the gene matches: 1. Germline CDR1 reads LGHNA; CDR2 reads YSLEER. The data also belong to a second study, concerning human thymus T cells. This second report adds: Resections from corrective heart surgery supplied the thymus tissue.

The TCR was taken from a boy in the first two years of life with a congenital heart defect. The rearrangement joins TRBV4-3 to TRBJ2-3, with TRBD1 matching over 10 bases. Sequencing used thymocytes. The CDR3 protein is CASSQGTGGTDTQYF. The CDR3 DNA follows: TGCGCCAGCAGCCAAGGGACAGGGGGGACAGATACGCAGTATTTT.